The 10 T cell receptor beta chains listed next were all sequenced from one sample in a study of long-term antiretroviral therapy in people with HIV. Survey-level immunoSEQ v3.0 assays were run. Only in-frame clones appear in the TCRdb table, and some are missing; sequencing was by immunoSEQ multiplex PCR. The data contain 42,000 or so clones, around 83% of them seen just once; the ten biggest clones take up roughly 6.1%. This specimen consisted of unsorted PBMCs, obtained 3.1 years after starting antiretroviral therapy. All receptors derive from a woman aged 45 to 65 with HIV.

V and J are TRBV4-3 and TRBJ1-1; perhaps TRBD1 as D (6 bases). CDR1 LGHNA and CDR2 YSLEER come from the germline V gene. The ends were cut back, 0 bases at V and 8 bases at J, with 13 bases in the middle. The CDR3 runs 14 residues. The DNA of the CDR3 is TGCGCCAGCAGCCAAGATCGCACAGGGTGGGAAGCTTTCTTT. Encoded protein: CASSQDRTGWEAFF.

CDR3: CASSGQGVRSGELFF. The CDR3 nucleotides read TGTGCCAGTAGCGGACAGGGGGTTAGGTCCGGGGAGCTGTTTTTT. The gene calls are TRBV19 and TRBJ2-2, with 10 positions matching TRBD1. Germline values: CDR1 LNHDA, CDR2 SQIVND (reference sequence). This CDR3 region has 15 residues. Trimming removed 6 bases from V and 6 bases from J; junction bases left unmatched: 7.

The chain is built from TRBV4-2 and TRBJ2-6, with 8 bases identical to TRBD1. The CDR3 has 17 residues. Trimming cost V 1 base and J 3 bases; bases outside gene matches: 5. Germline CDR1 reads LGHNA; CDR2 reads YNFKEQ. The CDR3 spells CASSQVTRGHGANVLTF. CDR3 bases: TGTGCCAGCAGCCAAGTGACCAGGGGGCATGGGGCCAACGTCCTGACTTTC.

V is TRBV4-1 and J is TRBJ2-6; the D is unclear. Trimming cost V 5 bases and J 0 bases, with 17 bases left between them. The CDR3 has 18 residues. Germline V gene data show CDR1 as MGHRA and CDR2 as YSYEKL. Here the CDR3 reads CASSAQGIPGSGANVLTF. The DNA for the CDR3 is TGCGCCAGCAGCGCTCAAGGGATCCCCGGCTCTGGGGCCAACGTCCTGACTTTC.

The chain joins TRBV19 to TRBJ2-3; 7 bases line up with TRBD1. Trimming removed 3 bases from V and 0 bases from J; junction bases left unmatched: 3. This CDR3 contains 15 residues. Germline CDR1 and CDR2: LNHDA and SQIVND (reference sequence). This CDR3 reads CASSIRGPSTDTQYF. The CDR3 DNA is TGTGCCAGTAGTATTAGGGGGCCCAGCACAGATACGCAGTATTTT.

DNA of the CDR3: TGTGCCAGCAGTTCAGTTTTAAACACCGGGGAGCTGTTTTTT. Protein: CASSSVLNTGELFF. The V call is TRBV27, the J call TRBJ2-2; D remains ambiguous. The CDR3 loop spans 14 amino acids. Trimming took off 4 bases at V and 2 bases at J, with 8 bases between the two ends. The germline V gene encodes CDR1 MNHEY and CDR2 SMNVEV (reference sequence).

The V call is TRBV10-3, the J call TRBJ1-5; possibly TRBD1 for D (6 bases). Trimming took 6 bases from V and 3 from J, leaving 12 bases between them. CDR1 is ENHRY and CDR2 is SYGVKD in the germline V gene. This CDR3 is 14 amino acids long. The CDR3 DNA reads TGTGCCATCAGCCTCGACAGGAACAATCAGCCCCAGCATTTT. Protein: CAISLDRNNQPQHF.

V and J are TRBV10-3 and TRBJ2-1; D is perhaps TRBD2 (6 bases). CDR1 is ENHRY, CDR2 SYGVKD, per germline. CDR3 length: 14 residues. V was cut by 6 bases and J by 6 bases, with 15 bases left in between. CDR3 sequence (DNA): TGTGCCATCAGCGGACTACCGACCTCCAATGAGCAGTTCTTC. It yields the protein CAISGLPTSNEQFF.

The chain links TRBV6-5 to TRBJ2-7; D is unresolved. The CDR3 covers 14 residues. V gave up 1 base and J gave up 2 bases, with 9 bases separating them. Germline V gene lookup returns CDR1 MNHEY and CDR2 SVGAGI. The CDR3 DNA sequence: TGTGCCAGCAGTTACTTCCCGCCCCCCTACGAGCAGTACTTC. Translating gives CASSYFPPPYEQYF.

This clone was observed once. This chain uses TRBV5-6 with TRBJ1-1; TRBD1 matches at 8 bases. The trim removed 4 bases at V and 5 bases at J, leaving 10 bases unmatched. Germline CDR1 reads SGHDT; CDR2 reads YYEEEE. This CDR3 region has 15 residues. The CDR3 bases are TGTGCCAGCAGCCCTGACAGGGGAGGGGAAACTGAAGCTTTCTTT. Amino acids: CASSPDRGGETEAFF.